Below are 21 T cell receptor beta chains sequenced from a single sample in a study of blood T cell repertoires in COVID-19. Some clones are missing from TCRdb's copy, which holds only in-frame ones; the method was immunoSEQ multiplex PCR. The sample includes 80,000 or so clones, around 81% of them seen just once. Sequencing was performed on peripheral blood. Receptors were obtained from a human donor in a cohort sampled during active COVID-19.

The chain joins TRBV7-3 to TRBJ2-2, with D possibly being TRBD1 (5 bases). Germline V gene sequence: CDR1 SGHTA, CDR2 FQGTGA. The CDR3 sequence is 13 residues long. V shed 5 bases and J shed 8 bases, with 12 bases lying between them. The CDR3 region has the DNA TGTGCCAGCAGCCCAGGGATAGGAGGGGAGCTGTTTTTT. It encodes CASSPGIGGELFF. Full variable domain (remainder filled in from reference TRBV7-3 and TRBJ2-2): GAGVSQTPSNKVTEKGKYVELRCDPISGHTALYWYRQSLGQGPEFLIYFQGTGAADDSGLPNDRFFAVRPEGSVSTLKIQRTERGDSAVYLCASSPGIGGELFFGEGSRLTVL.

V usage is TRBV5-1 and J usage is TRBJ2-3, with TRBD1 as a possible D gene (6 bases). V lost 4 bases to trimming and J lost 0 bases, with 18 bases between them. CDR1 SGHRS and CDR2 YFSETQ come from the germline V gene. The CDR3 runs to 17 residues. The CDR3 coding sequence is TGCGCCAGCAGCCCCGGAAGAGGGGACACGAGCACAGATACGCAGTATTTT. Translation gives CASSPGRGDTSTDTQYF.

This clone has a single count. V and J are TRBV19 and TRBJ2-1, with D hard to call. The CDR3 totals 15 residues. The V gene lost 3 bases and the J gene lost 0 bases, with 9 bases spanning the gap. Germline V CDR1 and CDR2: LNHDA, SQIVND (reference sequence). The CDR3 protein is CASSMAESSYNEQFF. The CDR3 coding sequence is TGTGCCAGTAGTATGGCGGAGAGCTCCTACAATGAGCAGTTCTTC.

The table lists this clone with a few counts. The CDR3 is CASSYADRGGTEAFF. Here the CDR3 DNA reads TGTGCCAGCAGTTACGCGGACAGGGGAGGGACTGAAGCTTTCTTT. J is TRBJ1-1 and V is TRBV6-6, with 9 bases that match TRBD1. Germline-derived CDR1 and CDR2 are MNHNY and SVGAGI (reference sequence). V was pared by 2 bases and J by 5 bases, with 6 bases of the junction left unmatched. This CDR3 region has 15 residues.

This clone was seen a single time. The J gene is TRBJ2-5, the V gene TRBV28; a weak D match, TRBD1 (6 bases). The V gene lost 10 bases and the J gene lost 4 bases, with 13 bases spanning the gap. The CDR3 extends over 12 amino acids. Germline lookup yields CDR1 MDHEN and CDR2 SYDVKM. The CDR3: CATRQAGETQYF. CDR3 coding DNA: TGTGCCACCCGACAGGCGGGAGAGACCCAGTACTTC.

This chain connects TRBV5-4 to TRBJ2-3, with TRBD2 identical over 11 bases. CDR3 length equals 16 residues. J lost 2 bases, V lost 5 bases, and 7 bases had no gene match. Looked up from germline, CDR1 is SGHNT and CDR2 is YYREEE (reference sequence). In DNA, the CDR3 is TGTGCCAGCAGTCCGCGGGGACTAGCGGCCACAGATACGCAGTATTTT. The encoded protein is CASSPRGLAATDTQYF.

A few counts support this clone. CDR3 sequence reads: CASSLLRDTQYF. The CDR3, as DNA: TGTGCCAGCAGCTTATTGCGAGATACGCAGTATTTT. The V and J genes are TRBV7-2 and TRBJ2-3; D is ambiguous. Trimming pared 2 bases from V and 5 bases from J, leaving 5 bases between. The V gene's germline CDR1 is SGHTA and CDR2 FQGNSA. The CDR3 runs to 12 residues. Filled out from reference TRBV7-2 and TRBJ2-3, the complete variable domain reads GAGVSQSPSNKVTEKGKDVELRCDPISGHTALYWYRQSLGQGLEFLIYFQGNSAPDKSGLPSDRFSAERTGGSVSTLTIQRTQQEDSAVYLCASSLLRDTQYFGPGTRLTVL.

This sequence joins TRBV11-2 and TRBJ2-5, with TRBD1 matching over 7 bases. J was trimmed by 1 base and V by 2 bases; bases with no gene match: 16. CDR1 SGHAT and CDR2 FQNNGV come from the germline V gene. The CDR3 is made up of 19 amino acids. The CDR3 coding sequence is TGTGCCAGCAGCTTACTCCTCCGGTCAGACAGGGTCACCCAAGAGACCCAGTACTTC. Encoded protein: CASSLLLRSDRVTQETQYF.

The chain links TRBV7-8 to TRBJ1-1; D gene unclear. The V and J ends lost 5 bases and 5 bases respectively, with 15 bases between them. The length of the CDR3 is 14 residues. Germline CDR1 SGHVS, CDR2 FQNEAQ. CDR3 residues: CASSRAGRRTEAFF. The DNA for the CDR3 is TGTGCCAGCAGCCGAGCGGGGAGGAGGACTGAAGCTTTCTTT.

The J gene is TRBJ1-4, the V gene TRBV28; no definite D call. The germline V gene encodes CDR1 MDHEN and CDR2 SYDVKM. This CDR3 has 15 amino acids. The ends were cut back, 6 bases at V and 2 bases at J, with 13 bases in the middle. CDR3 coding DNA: TGTGCCAGCAGCCCAGGAGGATCCACTAATGAAAAACTGTTTTTT. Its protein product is CASSPGGSTNEKLFF.

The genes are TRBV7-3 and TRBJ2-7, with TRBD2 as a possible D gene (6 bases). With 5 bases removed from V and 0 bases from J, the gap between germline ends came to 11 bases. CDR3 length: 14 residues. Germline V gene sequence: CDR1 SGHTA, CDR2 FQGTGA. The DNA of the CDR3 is TGTGCCAGCAGCCGAACTAGCAGCTCCTACGAGCAGTACTTC. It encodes CASSRTSSSYEQYF. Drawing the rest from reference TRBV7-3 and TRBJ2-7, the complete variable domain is GAGVSQTPSNKVTEKGKYVELRCDPISGHTALYWYRQSLGQGPEFLIYFQGTGAADDSGLPNDRFFAVRPEGSVSTLKIQRTERGDSAVYLCASSRTSSSYEQYFGPGTRLTVT.

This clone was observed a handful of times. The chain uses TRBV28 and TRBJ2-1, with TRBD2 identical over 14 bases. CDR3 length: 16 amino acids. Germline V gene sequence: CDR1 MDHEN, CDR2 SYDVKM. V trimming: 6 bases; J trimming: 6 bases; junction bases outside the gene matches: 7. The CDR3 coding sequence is TGTGCCAGCAGCACGACTAGCGGGAGGGCGGTCAATGAGCAGTTCTTC. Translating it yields CASSTTSGRAVNEQFF.

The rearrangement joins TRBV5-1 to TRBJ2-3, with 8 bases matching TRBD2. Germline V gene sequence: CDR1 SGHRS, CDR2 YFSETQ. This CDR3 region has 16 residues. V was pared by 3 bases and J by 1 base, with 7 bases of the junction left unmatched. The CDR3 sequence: CASSSAREGRTDTQYF. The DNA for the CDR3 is TGCGCCAGCAGCTCGGCCCGGGAGGGGCGCACAGATACGCAGTATTTT.

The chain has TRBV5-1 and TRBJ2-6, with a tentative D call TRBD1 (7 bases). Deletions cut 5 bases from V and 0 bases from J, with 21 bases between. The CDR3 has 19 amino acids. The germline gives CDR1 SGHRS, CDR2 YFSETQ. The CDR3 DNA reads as TGCGCCAGCAGACCTCTCGGGGGACAGTACCCCTCTGGGGCCAACGTCCTGACTTTC. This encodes CASRPLGGQYPSGANVLTF.

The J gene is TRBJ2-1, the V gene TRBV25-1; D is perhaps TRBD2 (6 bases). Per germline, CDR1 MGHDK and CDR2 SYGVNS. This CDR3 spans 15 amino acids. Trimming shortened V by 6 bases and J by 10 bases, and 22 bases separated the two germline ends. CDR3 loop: CASSSYPGGYGEQFF. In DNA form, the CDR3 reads TGTGCCAGCAGCTCTTATCCCGGGGGTTACGGAGAGCAGTTCTTC.

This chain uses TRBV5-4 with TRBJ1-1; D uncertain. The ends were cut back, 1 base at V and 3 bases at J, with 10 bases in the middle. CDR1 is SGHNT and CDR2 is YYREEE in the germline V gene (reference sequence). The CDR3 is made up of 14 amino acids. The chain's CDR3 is CASSLPGMDTEAFF. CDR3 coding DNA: TGTGCCAGCAGCTTGCCTGGCATGGACACTGAAGCTTTCTTT. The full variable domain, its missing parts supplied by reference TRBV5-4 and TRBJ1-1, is ETGVTQSPTHLIKTRGQQVTLRCSSQSGHNTVSWYQQALGQGPQFIFQYYREEENGRGNFPPRFSGLQFPNYSSELNVNALELDDSALYLCASSLPGMDTEAFFGQGTRLTVV.

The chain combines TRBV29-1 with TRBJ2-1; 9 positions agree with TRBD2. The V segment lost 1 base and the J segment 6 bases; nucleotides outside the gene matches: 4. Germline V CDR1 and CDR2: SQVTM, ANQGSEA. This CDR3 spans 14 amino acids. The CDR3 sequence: CSVEGGLASNEQFF. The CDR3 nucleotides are TGCAGCGTTGAAGGGGGACTAGCCAGCAATGAGCAGTTCTTC.

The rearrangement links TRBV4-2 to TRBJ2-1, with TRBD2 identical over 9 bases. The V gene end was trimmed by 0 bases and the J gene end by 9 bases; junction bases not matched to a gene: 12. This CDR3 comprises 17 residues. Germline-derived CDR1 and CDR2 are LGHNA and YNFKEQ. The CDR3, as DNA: TGTGCCAGCAGCCAAGATTGGAGGGCGGGGGGGCCGGTTGAGCAGTTCTTC. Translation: CASSQDWRAGGPVEQFF.

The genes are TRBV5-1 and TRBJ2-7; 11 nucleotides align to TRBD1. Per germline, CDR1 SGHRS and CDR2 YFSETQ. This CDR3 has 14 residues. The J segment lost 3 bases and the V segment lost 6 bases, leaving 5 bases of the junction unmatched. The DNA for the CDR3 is TGCGCCAGCACCCCGGGACAGGGGGACTACGAGCAGTACTTC. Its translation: CASTPGQGDYEQYF.

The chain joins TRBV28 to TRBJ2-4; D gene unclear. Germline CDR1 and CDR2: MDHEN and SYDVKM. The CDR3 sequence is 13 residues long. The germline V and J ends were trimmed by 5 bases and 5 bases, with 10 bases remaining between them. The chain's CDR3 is CASSTPHENIQYF. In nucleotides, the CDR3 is TGTGCCAGCAGTACCCCACATGAAAACATTCAGTACTTC. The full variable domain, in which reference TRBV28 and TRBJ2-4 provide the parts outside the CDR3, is DVKVTQSSRYLVKRTGEKVFLECVQDMDHENMFWYRQDPGLGLRLIYFSYDVKMKEKGDIPEGYSVSREKKERFSLILESASTNQTSMYLCASSTPHENIQYFGAGTRLSVL.

CDR3 sequence reads: CASREQAGAFYGYTF. The CDR3 DNA follows: TGTGCCAGCAGGGAGCAGGCAGGGGCGTTCTATGGCTACACCTTC. The chain is built from TRBV28 and TRBJ1-2; D may be TRBD1 (6 bases). Trimming took 6 bases from V and 4 from J, leaving 18 bases between them. CDR3 size: 15 residues. From germline, CDR1 is MDHEN and CDR2 SYDVKM.